The clone carrying this TCR beta chain turned up a few times. The data were obtained in a study of shared clonotypes between healthy human individuals. CDR3 size: 15 residues. Trimming removed 5 bases at V and 0 bases at J, with 13 bases between. Germline-derived CDR1 and CDR2 are PRHDT and FYEKMQ (reference sequence). Method: immunoSEQ multiplex PCR; TCRdb's copy keeps in-frame clones and lacks some. The data contain 2 million to 2.5 million clones, 90% to 95% of them seen just once; the ten biggest clones take up 0.36%. Sequencing was carried out using naive CD4+ T cells from PBMCs. Sample subset: CD45RA+ positively selected. The V and J genes are TRBV13 and TRBJ1-1; no clear D gene. This receptor was identified in a man aged 18 to 29 in good health. Some clones in this sample may be carry-over from other donors' samples. The CDR3 sequence is CASSPRGGLNTEAFF. The CDR3 DNA sequence: TGTGCCAGCAGCCCCCGGGGTGGCCTGAACACTGAAGCTTTCTTT.